The text below deals with one T cell receptor (beta chain). The sample is drawn from a study of early T cells in non-severe SARS-CoV-2 infection. Study background: Sequencing targeted bulk RNA from unsorted whole blood, leaving chains unpaired.

Per germline, CDR1 DFQATT and CDR2 SNEGSKA (reference sequence). The germline V and J ends were trimmed by 3 bases and 4 bases, with 9 bases remaining between them. This CDR3 spans 12 amino acids. Tagging with unique molecular identifiers was applied to individual cDNA molecules. One entry per CDR3 protein results from TCRdb running MiXCR on the 5' RACE reads. The sample has tens of thousands of distinct CDR3 sequences; 12% to 15% are singletons. Sequenced input: whole blood. This sequence originates from an adult who was a healthcare worker with PCR-confirmed SARS-CoV-2 infection or an uninfected control (not recorded which). The chain recombines TRBV20-1 with TRBJ1-1; unclear D gene. For the CDR3, the DNA is TGCAGTGCTAGCCGGGAGCGCACTGAAGCTTTCTTT. It codes for CSASRERTEAFF.